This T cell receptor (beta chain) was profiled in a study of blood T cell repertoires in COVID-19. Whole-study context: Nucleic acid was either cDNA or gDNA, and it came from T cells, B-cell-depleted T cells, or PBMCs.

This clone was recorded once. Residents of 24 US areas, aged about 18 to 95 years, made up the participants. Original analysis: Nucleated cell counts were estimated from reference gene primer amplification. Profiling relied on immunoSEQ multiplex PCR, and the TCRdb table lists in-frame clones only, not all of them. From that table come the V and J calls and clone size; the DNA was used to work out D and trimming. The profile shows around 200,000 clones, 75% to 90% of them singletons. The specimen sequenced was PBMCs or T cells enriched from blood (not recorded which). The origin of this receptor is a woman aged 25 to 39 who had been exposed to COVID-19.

This chain's CDR3 is CASSLQGVSGYTF. The CDR3 nucleotides read TGCGCCAGCAGCTTGCAGGGGGTCTCTGGCTACACCTTC. The chain combines TRBV5-1 with TRBJ1-2, with 7 bases fitting TRBD1. Germline-derived CDR1 and CDR2 are SGHRS and YFSETQ. V trimming: 1 base; J trimming: 7 bases; junction bases outside the gene matches: 4. This CDR3 has 13 residues.